This T cell receptor (beta chain) is from a study of response to subunit inactivated influenza vaccine. Study-level points and caveats: Authors suggested few new T cells are recruited by each seasonal influenza vaccination.

One entry per CDR3 protein results from TCRdb running MiXCR on the RT-PCR reads. The sample lists 630,000 or so distinct CDR3 sequences, more than 15% seen once, with about 9.9% in the top ten. This CDR3 contains 16 residues. Germline CDR1 MNHEY, CDR2 SMNVEV (reference sequence). V lost 5 bases to trimming and J lost 4 bases; unmatched junction nucleotides: 8. With respect to this clonotype: What it binds is unknown.

The chain joins TRBV27 to TRBJ2-3; TRBD2 matches at 11 bases. The sequence derives from a man aged 45-65 years who received an inactivated influenza vaccine. The source was PBMCs from blood, collected approximately 12 days after vaccination. CDR3 bases: TGTGCCAGCAGTCCGTTAGCGGGAGGGCTTGCAGATACGCAGTATTTT. Its protein is CASSPLAGGLADTQYF.